The entry below gives a single TCR beta chain sequence along with its context. One entry per CDR3 protein, called by TCRdb with MiXCR from the RT-PCR reads. The table includes 920,000 or so distinct CDR3 sequences, under 20% detected once. The data belong to a study of patients and donors after allogeneic stem cell transplantation. CDR3 size: 15 residues. V lost 2 bases, J lost 3 bases, and 2 bases stayed unmatched. Germline V gene lookup returns CDR1 MNHEY and CDR2 SVGAGI. This chain links TRBV6-5 with TRBJ2-1; 9 bases fit TRBD2. The sequenced sample consisted of blood, either unsorted or a sorted T cell fraction (not recorded which). The sequence came from a human donor who was either an allogeneic HSCT recipient or a stem cell or donor lymphocyte infusion donor (not recorded which). It is not recorded whose cells these are; they may come from a transplant donor. CDR3: CASSYGGGVYNEQFF. The CDR3 DNA sequence: TGTGCCAGCAGTTACGGCGGGGGGGTCTACAATGAGCAGTTCTTC.